This TCR beta chain was retrieved from a study of cytomegalovirus exposure and HLA in healthy donors. Vbeta (60) and Jbeta (13) primers were used in the PCR. Data came from immunoSEQ multiplex PCR; TCRdb stores just in-frame clones and leaves some out. The sample contains approximately 160,000 clones, around 86% of which appear only once. This clone was counted between two and nine times. The antigen remains undetermined. Regarding the study as a whole: A list of 164 TCR beta chains associated with cytomegalovirus was given.

Trimming removed 0 bases at V and 4 bases at J, with 13 bases between. CDR3 length equals 15 residues. CDR1 and CDR2 (germline): SGHNT, YYREEE (reference sequence). The sequenced sample consisted of PBMCs. This receptor was taken from a human donor in good health. J is TRBJ1-1 and V is TRBV5-4, with TRBD1 as a possible D gene (6 bases). The CDR3 is CASSLVAGVGTEAFF. The DNA of the CDR3 is TGTGCCAGCAGCTTGGTTGCAGGGGTCGGCACTGAAGCTTTCTTT.